The 27 T cell receptor beta chains below come from one sample, sequenced in a study of CD8 T cells in ankylosing spondylitis. One entry per CDR3 protein results from TCRdb running MiXCR on the 5' RACE reads. The sample records fewer than 200,000 distinct CDR3 sequences, 15% to 20% being singletons. Sequencing was performed on blood, either unsorted or a sorted T cell fraction (not recorded which). All receptors come from a male donor aged 10-35 years with ankylosing spondylitis or in good health (not recorded which).

Many counts were recorded for this clonotype. The CDR3 sequence is CASSTSGAYEQYF. The CDR3 DNA sequence: TGTGCCAGCTCGACTAGCGGGGCCTACGAGCAGTACTTC. The rearrangement uses TRBV12-3 or TRBV12-4 and TRBJ2-7; 11 bases are a match to TRBD2. Trimming removed 8 bases from V and 2 bases from J; junction bases left unmatched: 2. The CDR3 covers 13 residues.

This clonotype was detected only a few times. This chain connects TRBV29-1 to TRBJ2-3; D is ambiguous. The CDR3 is 11 amino acids. Trimming removed 5 bases from V and 7 bases from J, with 10 bases in between. The germline CDR1 and CDR2 sequences are SQVTM and ANQGSEA. The CDR3 loop reads CSVHPGNTQYF. The CDR3 DNA reads TGCAGCGTTCACCCGGGCAATACGCAGTATTTT.

This clonotype occurred many times. The chain recombines TRBV7-3 with TRBJ2-1; D remains ambiguous. Between the trimmed V and J ends, which lost 5 bases and 7 bases, there was a span of 9 bases. The germline V gene has CDR1 SGHTA and CDR2 FQGTGA. This CDR3 is 12 amino acids long. The CDR3 bases are TGTGCCAGCAGCCTTGATGAGAATGAGCAGTTCTTC. Residues: CASSLDENEQFF.

This clonotype has a count of ten or more. The V and J genes are TRBV6-5 and TRBJ2-2; TRBD2 matches at 14 bases. This CDR3 region has 16 residues. In germline, CDR1 is MNHEY, CDR2 SVGAGI. With 6 bases clipped from V and 3 bases from J, the junction kept 3 bases outside the gene matches. For the CDR3, the DNA is TGTGCCAGCAGGGCGGGACTAGCGGGAGACACCGGGGAGCTGTTTTTT. It is translated as CASRAGLAGDTGELFF.

This clonotype was counted at least ten times. The V call is TRBV5-1, the J call TRBJ1-1; D unclear. The CDR3 has 15 amino acids. Trimming shortened V by 4 bases and J by 1 base, and 14 bases separated the two germline ends. From germline, CDR1 is SGHRS and CDR2 YFSETQ. The CDR3 coding sequence is TGCGCCAGCAGCACAGACCGGGATCAGAACACTGAAGCTTTCTTT. Protein product: CASSTDRDQNTEAFF.

This clonotype was picked up many times. V is TRBV30 and J is TRBJ1-6; maybe TRBD1 (5 bases). CDR3 length equals 15 residues. From germline, CDR1 is GTSNPN and CDR2 SVGIG (reference sequence). V was trimmed by 3 bases and J by 14 bases, leaving 23 bases between them. CDR3 coding DNA: TGTGCCTGGAGACCCCAGGGACGGGACCTCGTGGCCCTCCACTTT. Protein sequence: CAWRPQGRDLVALHF.

The J gene is TRBJ2-1, the V gene TRBV20-1, with D uncertain. From germline, CDR1 is DFQATT and CDR2 SNEGSKA (reference sequence). Trimming removed 4 bases at V and 4 bases at J, with 14 bases between. CDR3 length: 14 amino acids. The chain's CDR3 is CSATYTGSYNEQFF. The CDR3, as DNA: TGCAGTGCTACGTACACTGGTTCGTACAATGAGCAGTTCTTC.

This clonotype has ten or more counts. This sequence joins TRBV3-1 and TRBJ2-7, with 11 bases identical to TRBD1. The CDR3 length is 14 residues. The germline V gene has CDR1 LGHDT and CDR2 YNNKEL (reference sequence). The trim removed 6 bases at V and 4 bases at J, leaving 5 bases unmatched. CDR3 sequence reads: CASRYGQGAYEQYF. In DNA form, the CDR3 reads TGTGCCAGCAGATACGGACAGGGGGCTTACGAGCAGTACTTC.

This clonotype came up many times. The chain couples TRBV12-3 or TRBV12-4 to TRBJ1-2; unclear D gene. Trimming took 2 bases from V and 4 from J, leaving 8 bases between them. CDR3 length equals 13 residues. In DNA form, the CDR3 reads TGTGCCAGCAGTTTAAGCTCTGGCTATGGCTACACCTTC. Protein: CASSLSSGYGYTF.

This clonotype came up many times. CDR3 loop: CASSLGPGDSNQPQHF. CDR3 in DNA: TGCGCCAGCAGCTTGGGCCCAGGGGATAGCAATCAGCCCCAGCATTTT. V and J are TRBV5-1 and TRBJ1-5, with D perhaps TRBD1 (6 bases). V was cut by 0 bases and J by 0 bases, with 10 bases left in between. CDR1 is SGHRS, CDR2 YFSETQ, per germline. The length of the CDR3 is 16 residues.

This clonotype was recorded at least ten times. This rearrangement joins TRBV5-5 to TRBJ2-1, with D perhaps TRBD1 or TRBD2 (5 bases each). In germline, CDR1 is SGHKS, CDR2 YYEKEE (reference sequence). This CDR3 contains 21 residues. The V and J ends lost 2 bases and 0 bases respectively, with 27 bases between them. The CDR3 is CASSLGFLGKGRGFSYNEQFF. The CDR3, as DNA: TGTGCCAGCAGCTTAGGGTTCTTGGGGAAGGGGCGAGGGTTCTCCTACAATGAGCAGTTCTTC.

The sample holds many counts of this clonotype. The chain couples TRBV20-1 to TRBJ1-2; 9 positions match TRBD1. Germline CDR1 DFQATT, CDR2 SNEGSKA (reference sequence). V shed 5 bases and J 7 bases; nucleotides not matched to a gene: 8. The CDR3 runs 13 residues. CDR3 nucleotide sequence: TGCAGTGCTCGGACAGGGGATCTCAGTGGCTACACCTTC. This encodes CSARTGDLSGYTF.

This clonotype was seen many times. The V call is TRBV27, the J call TRBJ2-7; the D is unclear. The V gene's germline CDR1 is MNHEY and CDR2 SMNVEV (reference sequence). The CDR3 is 16 amino acids. The V end was cut by 4 bases, the J end by 3 bases, with 19 bases between. In DNA form, the CDR3 reads TGTGCCAGCAGTTCCCCCGGGCCGCCGGCTAACTACGAGCAGTACTTC. This gives the protein CASSSPGPPANYEQYF.

The table lists this clonotype with a count of one. This chain joins TRBV18 and TRBJ2-2; TRBD1 aligns across 7 bases. The CDR3 totals 15 residues. With 6 bases clipped from V and 4 bases from J, the junction kept 8 bases outside the gene matches. The germline CDR1 and CDR2 sequences are KGHSH and LQKENI. The CDR3 loop is CASSPGQLLTGELFF. In nucleotides, the CDR3 is TGTGCCAGCTCGCCGGGACAGCTACTCACCGGGGAGCTGTTTTTT.

This clonotype was recorded many times. The V call is TRBV7-3, the J call TRBJ2-7, with D perhaps matching TRBD1 (5 bases). CDR3 length: 13 amino acids. CDR1 SGHTA and CDR2 FQGTGA come from the germline V gene. Trimming stripped 0 bases from V and 9 bases from J, with 12 bases between. The CDR3 spells CASSLTIQGGQYF. The CDR3 coding sequence is TGTGCCAGCAGCTTAACGATCCAGGGTGGGCAGTACTTC.

This clonotype occurred many times. This rearrangement joins TRBV20-1 to TRBJ2-1; D not certain. The CDR3 has 11 residues. The germline V gene encodes CDR1 DFQATT and CDR2 SNEGSKA (reference sequence). Trimming took off 3 bases at V and 6 bases at J, with 6 bases between the two ends. CDR3 in DNA: TGCAGTGCTAGTTGGGCCAATGAGCAGTTCTTC. Encoded protein: CSASWANEQFF.

This chain joins TRBV29-1 and TRBJ2-2; the match to TRBD2 covers 7 bases. CDR1 is SQVTM and CDR2 is ANQGSEA in the germline V gene. V lost 4 bases and J lost 0; bases outside the gene matches: 5. The CDR3 is 15 amino acids. The CDR3 spells CSVVGGGPNTGELFF. DNA for the CDR3: TGCAGCGTTGTTGGGGGAGGGCCGAACACCGGGGAGCTGTTTTTT.

V usage is TRBV23-1 and J usage is TRBJ2-3, with D possibly TRBD1 on 6 matching bases. TRBV23-1 is designated an ORF whose function remains uncertain. Trimming shortened V by 1 base and J by 4 bases, and 15 bases separated the two germline ends. CDR3 length: 16 amino acids. DNA of the CDR3: TGCGCCAGCAGTCAATGGGTACAGGGAGTTGCAGATACGCAGTATTTT. Protein sequence: CASSQWVQGVADTQYF.

This clonotype was detected many times. This rearrangement joins TRBV7-2 to TRBJ2-3; 11 bases map to TRBD2. J lost 6 bases, V lost 3 bases, and 2 bases had no gene match. CDR1 is SGHTA, CDR2 FQGNSA, per germline. The CDR3 is 14 residues long. CDR3 loop: CASSFASGGDTQYF. DNA of the CDR3: TGTGCCAGCAGCTTCGCTAGCGGGGGGGATACGCAGTATTTT.

This clonotype was seen many times. The gene calls are TRBV6-5 and TRBJ2-1; 9 bases align to TRBD1. Trimming cost V 2 bases and J 12 bases; bases outside gene matches: 5. The CDR3 is 13 amino acids. From germline, CDR1 is MNHEY and CDR2 SVGAGI. This chain's CDR3 is CASSYQDRGGQFF. Written as DNA, the CDR3 is TGTGCCAGCAGTTACCAGGACAGGGGAGGGCAGTTCTTC.

This clonotype was seen many times. The rearrangement links TRBV6-5 to TRBJ1-6, with 8 bases that match TRBD1. CDR1 and CDR2 (germline): MNHEY, SVGAGI. The CDR3 consists of 14 residues. V shed 6 bases and J 10 bases; nucleotides not matched to a gene: 8. The DNA for the CDR3 is TGTGCCAGCAGATCGGACAGGGCTGACTCACCCCTCCACTTT. Translated: CASRSDRADSPLHF.

This clonotype was counted at least ten times. The chain employs TRBV20-1 and TRBJ2-2; 7 bases match TRBD2. The CDR3 runs to 16 residues. Germline lookup yields CDR1 DFQATT and CDR2 SNEGSKA (reference sequence). V gave up 3 bases and J gave up 0 bases; unmatched junction bases: 7. Here the CDR3 reads CSARGREAPNTGELFF. CDR3 bases: TGCAGTGCTAGGGGTCGGGAGGCCCCGAACACCGGGGAGCTGTTTTTT.

This clonotype showed up many times. The chain joins TRBV23-1 to TRBJ2-7; 7 nucleotides line up with TRBD1. TRBV23-1 is an ORF for which the function is uncertain. This CDR3 comprises 14 residues. Trimming at V came to 4 bases and at J to 5 bases, leaving 8 bases not matched to a gene. The CDR3: CASSPDREGNEQYV. The CDR3, as DNA: TGCGCCAGCAGTCCCGACAGGGAAGGAAACGAGCAGTACGTC.

This clonotype was counted many times. V and J are TRBV5-1 and TRBJ2-4, with TRBD1 matching over 7 bases. Trimming took 4 bases from V and 0 from J; bases not matched to a gene: 7. This CDR3 is 16 amino acids long. Germline-derived CDR1 and CDR2 are SGHRS and YFSETQ. The CDR3 loop is CASSQGQPIAKNIQYF. DNA of the CDR3: TGCGCCAGCAGCCAGGGACAGCCCATAGCCAAAAACATTCAGTACTTC.

Ten or more counts support this clonotype. V usage is TRBV7-2 and J usage is TRBJ2-3; 13 nucleotides agree with TRBD2. Germline V gene sequence: CDR1 SGHTA, CDR2 FQGNSA. This CDR3 is 15 amino acids long. With 4 bases clipped from V and 5 bases from J, the junction kept 3 bases outside the gene matches. CDR3: CASSWTSGRVDTQYF. Here the CDR3 DNA reads TGTGCCAGCAGCTGGACTAGCGGGAGAGTAGATACGCAGTATTTT.

This clonotype was recorded many times. J is TRBJ2-2 and V is TRBV7-6; 7 bases agree with TRBD2. CDR1 and CDR2 (germline): SGHVS, FNYEAQ. The CDR3 is made up of 15 amino acids. The J segment lost 1 base and the V segment lost 10 bases, leaving 9 bases of the junction unmatched. In nucleotides, the CDR3 is TGTGCCACCGCCCTCTCGGGAGGGAACACCGGGGAGCTGTTTTTT. Translated: CATALSGGNTGELFF. The full variable domain, in which reference TRBV7-6 and TRBJ2-2 provide the parts outside the CDR3, is GAGVSQSPRYKVTKRGQDVALRCDPISGHVSLYWYRQALGQGPEFLTYFNYEAQQDKSGLPNDRFSAERPEGSISTLTIQRTEQRDSAMYRCATALSGGNTGELFFGEGSRLTVL.

The chain is built from TRBV9 and TRBJ1-2, with D hard to call. The germline V gene has CDR1 SGDLS and CDR2 YYNGEE. The CDR3 is made up of 15 amino acids. The V end lost 4 bases, the J end lost 0 bases, and 13 bases lay between the germline ends. CDR3 sequence reads: CASSPEPAANYGYTF. As DNA, the CDR3 is TGTGCCAGCAGCCCAGAGCCCGCAGCTAACTATGGCTACACCTTC.